This T cell receptor beta chain was sequenced during a study of T cell responses to AZD1222 COVID-19 vaccine. Study-wide results and caveats: Baseline seropositivity occurred in only 5 or 6 AZD1222 recipients. Once two AZD1222 doses were given, Spike-specific TCR breadth and depth went up.

The repertoire was sequenced with immunoSEQ multiplex PCR; TCRdb's copy has only in-frame clones and lacks some. The data show 100,000 to 150,000 clones, roughly nine tenths seen once. This clone appeared once. Its antigen is unidentified. CDR3 length: 14 amino acids. V shed 6 bases and J shed 1 base, with 12 bases lying between them. Looked up from germline, CDR1 is MNHEY and CDR2 is SVGEGT. The receptor was isolated from an adult who received the AZD1222 COVID-19 vaccine. The chain carries TRBV6-2 or TRBV6-3 and TRBJ1-1; possibly TRBD1 for D (5 bases). The sequencing here drew on peripheral blood, taken 28 days after the second AZD1222 dose. CDR3 DNA: TGTGCCAGCAGCCTCTTTACAGGGAACACTGAAGCTTTCTTT. It yields the protein CASSLFTGNTEAFF.